A single sample is the source of the 12 T cell receptor beta chains below, sequenced in a study of siplizumab effects on memory and regulatory T cells. Measured with immunoSEQ multiplex PCR; TCRdb has only the in-frame clones, and not every one. The profile shows more than 85,000 clones, about 93% of them singletons. The sample comprised CD4+ T cells sorted from blood. All receptors come from a human donor in good health.

The rearrangement links TRBV11-2 to TRBJ1-6; 9 nucleotides match TRBD1. The length of the CDR3 is 13 residues. V gave up 5 bases and J gave up 9 bases; unmatched junction bases: 2. The germline V gene encodes CDR1 SGHAT and CDR2 FQNNGV. Here the CDR3 reads CASSPGQGSPLHF. In nucleotides, the CDR3 is TGTGCCAGCAGCCCGGGACAGGGTTCACCCCTCCACTTT.

The chain joins TRBV30 to TRBJ2-3; 7 bases map to TRBD2. V gave up 5 bases and J gave up 10 bases; unmatched junction bases: 9. From germline, CDR1 is GTSNPN and CDR2 SVGIG (reference sequence). This CDR3 region has 12 residues. The CDR3, as DNA: TGTGCCTGGGATCCAGGACTAGTGGCGCAGTATTTT. It specifies CAWDPGLVAQYF. The variable domain in full, completed from reference TRBV30 and TRBJ2-3, reads SQTIHQWPATLVQPVGSPLSLECTVEGTSNPNLYWYRQAAGRGLQLLFYSVGIGQISSEVPQNLSASRPQDRQFILSSKKLLLSDSGFYLCAWDPGLVAQYFGPGTRLTVL.

The V gene is TRBV7-8, the J gene TRBJ2-6; 7 bases map to TRBD1. CDR1 is SGHVS, CDR2 FQNEAQ, per germline. This CDR3 region has 17 residues. The trim removed 5 bases at V and 0 bases at J, leaving 7 bases unmatched. The CDR3 DNA sequence: TGTGCCAGCAGCAGTAGGGGGACAGACTCTGGGGCCAACGTCCTGACTTTC. It encodes CASSSRGTDSGANVLTF.

The genes are TRBV6-1 and TRBJ2-2; TRBD1 agrees at 8 bases. The CDR3 length is 12 residues. Germline V gene data show CDR1 as MNHNS and CDR2 as SASEGT. Trimming cost V 6 bases and J 6 bases; bases outside gene matches: 0. CDR3 sequence reads: CASRDRAGELFF. The DNA of the CDR3 is TGTGCCAGCAGGGACAGGGCCGGGGAGCTGTTTTTT.

The J gene is TRBJ2-7, the V gene TRBV5-5, with D perhaps matching TRBD1 or TRBD2 (5 bases each). The CDR3 covers 16 residues. Germline CDR1 and CDR2: SGHKS and YYEKEE (reference sequence). V lost 4 bases and J 1 base, leaving 18 bases between the germline ends. The CDR3 here is CASSPPGTRESYEQYF. In DNA form, the CDR3 reads TGTGCCAGCAGCCCTCCGGGGACGAGGGAATCCTACGAGCAGTACTTC.

The chain joins TRBV28 to TRBJ2-7, with D perhaps TRBD2 (6 bases). This CDR3 region has 16 residues. The germline V and J ends were trimmed by 6 bases and 5 bases, with 23 bases remaining between them. CDR1 is MDHEN, CDR2 SYDVKM, per germline. The CDR3: CASSHGGLYEPHEQYF. CDR3 nucleotides: TGTGCCAGCAGCCATGGGGGGTTATACGAACCCCACGAGCAGTACTTC.

The V and J genes are TRBV28 and TRBJ1-5; no clear D gene. V lost 7 bases to trimming and J lost 0 bases, with 16 bases between them. Per germline, CDR1 MDHEN and CDR2 SYDVKM. This CDR3 region has 16 residues. Here the CDR3 reads CASTLGGAISNQPQHF. DNA of the CDR3: TGTGCCAGCACCCTGGGTGGAGCCATTAGCAATCAGCCCCAGCATTTT.

The J gene is TRBJ1-4, the V gene TRBV2; D gene uncertain. V gave up 7 bases and J gave up 6 bases, with 6 bases separating them. The CDR3 extends over 11 amino acids. CDR1 and CDR2 from the germline V gene are SNHLY and FYNNEI. In nucleotides, the CDR3 is TGTGCCAGCAACCAACATGAAAAACTGTTTTTT. This codes for CASNQHEKLFF.

The rearrangement joins TRBV6-1 to TRBJ2-1; D is possibly TRBD2 (6 bases). The CDR3 contains 13 residues. The germline V and J ends were trimmed by 10 bases and 0 bases, with 10 bases remaining between them. The germline V gene encodes CDR1 MNHNS and CDR2 SASEGT. CDR3 nucleotide sequence: TGTGCCACAAGGAGGGTCTCCTACAATGAGCAGTTCTTC. Translated: CATRRVSYNEQFF.

This sequence joins TRBV5-1 and TRBJ1-2; 7 bases map to TRBD1. V lost 3 bases to trimming and J lost 2 bases; unmatched junction nucleotides: 4. CDR3 length equals 14 residues. Germline V gene data show CDR1 as SGHRS and CDR2 as YFSETQ. The CDR3 loop reads CASSSRQGNYGYTF. Here the CDR3 DNA reads TGCGCCAGCAGCTCAAGACAGGGAAACTATGGCTACACCTTC.

This chain links TRBV4-1 with TRBJ1-2; TRBD1 aligns across 11 bases. The trim removed 0 bases at V and 7 bases at J, leaving 10 bases unmatched. CDR1 is MGHRA and CDR2 is YSYEKL in the germline V gene. The CDR3 has 17 amino acids. The CDR3 loop is CASSQDLRWTGGFGYTF. The CDR3 coding sequence is TGCGCCAGCAGCCAAGATCTTCGGTGGACAGGGGGCTTTGGCTACACCTTC.

This chain uses TRBV28 with TRBJ2-7; no clear D. Germline V lookup: CDR1 MDHEN, CDR2 SYDVKM. Deletions cut 4 bases from V and 4 bases from J, with 17 bases between. The length of the CDR3 is 15 residues. In nucleotides, the CDR3 is TGTGCCAGCAGTTCCCCAGCCCAAGCAAGATACGAGCAGTACTTC. Residues: CASSSPAQARYEQYF.